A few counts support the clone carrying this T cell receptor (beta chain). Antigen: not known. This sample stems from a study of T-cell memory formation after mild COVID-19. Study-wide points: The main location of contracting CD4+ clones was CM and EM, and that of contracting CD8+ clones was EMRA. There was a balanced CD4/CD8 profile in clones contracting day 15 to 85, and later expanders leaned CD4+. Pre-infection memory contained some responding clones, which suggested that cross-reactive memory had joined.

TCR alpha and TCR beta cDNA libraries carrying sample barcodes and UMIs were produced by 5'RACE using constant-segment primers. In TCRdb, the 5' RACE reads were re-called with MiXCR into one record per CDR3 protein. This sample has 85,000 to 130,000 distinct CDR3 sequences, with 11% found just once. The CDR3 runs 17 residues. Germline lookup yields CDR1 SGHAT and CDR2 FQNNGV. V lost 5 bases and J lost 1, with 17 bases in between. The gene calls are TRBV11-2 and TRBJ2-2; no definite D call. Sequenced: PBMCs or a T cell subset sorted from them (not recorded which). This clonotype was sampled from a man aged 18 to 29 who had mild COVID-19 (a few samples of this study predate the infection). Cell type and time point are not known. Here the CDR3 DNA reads TGTGCCAGCAGCCCCACCTTGGTCGGGTGGAACACCGGGGAGCTGTTTTTT. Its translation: CASSPTLVGWNTGELFF.